This T cell receptor (beta chain) was found in a study of human T cells and chemical hapten exposure. CDR1 and CDR2 from the germline V gene are MNHEY and SVGEGT. The CDR3 runs 14 residues. Trimming shortened V by 4 bases and J by 6 bases, and 12 bases separated the two germline ends. Documented time point: patch test 1, 2 weeks after DPC sensitization. Treatment reported: therapeutic diphenylcyclopropenone sensitization with weekly scalp DPC. The library tagged each cDNA molecule with unique molecular identifiers. A single record per CDR3 protein comes from TCRdb applying MiXCR to the RACE reads. The data hold approximately 100,000 distinct CDR3 sequences, with approximately 11% observed a single time.

The specimen was whole blood, collected in connection with sensitization to the hapten diphenylcyclopropenone (DPC). The chain is built from TRBV6-2 or TRBV6-3 and TRBJ2-2; maybe TRBD1 (6 bases). The receptor was derived from a woman in her forties with alopecia areata. Some clones in this sample may be carry-over from other donors' samples. The CDR3 sequence is CASSSTQGAGELFF. The CDR3 coding sequence is TGTGCCAGCAGTTCAACACAGGGAGCCGGGGAGCTGTTTTTT.